These 4 T cell receptor beta chains were sequenced from one sample in a study of shared clonotypes between healthy human individuals. Assay used: immunoSEQ multiplex PCR; TCRdb lists only in-frame clones, some missing. The profile shows about 2.4 million clones, approximately 93% of them singletons. The sequenced material came from naive CD4+ T cells from PBMCs. Stated subset: CD45RA+ positively selected. Source of these receptors: a man between 18 and 29 years old in good health. Some clones in this sample may be carry-over from other donors' samples.

DNA for the CDR3: TGTGCCAGCAGCCCCCGATCCAGCGGAAGCTCCTACGAGCAGTACTTC. Encoded protein: CASSPRSSGSSYEQYF. The rearrangement links TRBV5-5 to TRBJ2-7, with D maybe TRBD2 (5 bases). This CDR3 is 16 amino acids long. CDR1 SGHKS and CDR2 YYEKEE come from the germline V gene (reference sequence). V gave up 4 bases and J gave up 0 bases, with 17 bases separating them.

This chain connects TRBV11-1 to TRBJ2-2; no clear D. The CDR3 has 14 residues. CDR1 SGHAT and CDR2 FQDESV come from the germline V gene (reference sequence). V lost 6 bases and J 3 bases, leaving 11 bases between the germline ends. The CDR3 is CASRLQEDTGELFF. The CDR3 DNA reads TGTGCCAGCAGACTTCAGGAAGACACCGGGGAGCTGTTTTTT.

The chain couples TRBV14 to TRBJ1-3, with 10 bases aligning to TRBD1. Germline-derived CDR1 and CDR2 are SGHDN and FVKESK. The CDR3 is made up of 19 amino acids. Trimming took 2 bases from V and 0 from J; bases not matched to a gene: 10. The chain's CDR3 is CASSQSGTGAPISGNTIYF. The CDR3 DNA follows: TGTGCCAGCAGCCAATCCGGGACAGGGGCGCCGATCTCTGGAAACACCATATATTTT.

This clone was seen more than once but under ten times. This sample also contains other DNA sequences that code for the same CDR3. J is TRBJ1-1 and V is TRBV2, with no clear D. The CDR3 has 11 residues. Germline lookup yields CDR1 SNHLY and CDR2 FYNNEI. The ends were cut back, 8 bases at V and 1 base at J, with 5 bases in the middle. The CDR3 bases are TGTGCCAGCCGCGAGAACACTGAAGCTTTCTTT. Its protein is CASRENTEAFF.